This T cell receptor (beta chain) was retrieved from a study of T cells in Graves' hyperthyroidism and ophthalmopathy. Findings and limits, study-wide: Ophthalmopathy could be told apart from stable hyperthyroidism with a 13 V-J model.

Germline-derived CDR1 and CDR2 are DFQATT and SNEGSKA (reference sequence). The CDR3 is made up of 14 amino acids. Trimming took 2 bases from V and 6 from J, leaving 17 bases between them. Amplification targeted TCR beta CDR3 regions from RNA transcripts. First-round RT-PCR of the TCR CDR3 relied on the HTBI primer set. TCRdb reprocessed the multiplex PCR reads with MiXCR, giving one entry per CDR3 protein. The table has hundreds of thousands of distinct CDR3 sequences, about 20% seen once; the top ten hold about half. This clonotype was counted only a few times. Antigen: not known. The specimen sequenced was blood. The chain combines TRBV20-1 with TRBJ2-7, with D possibly TRBD2 on 6 matching bases. This receptor was identified in a man aged 35 to 55 with Graves' ophthalmopathy. The CDR3 sequence is CSARIRRVGGEQYF. The CDR3, as DNA: TGCAGTGCTAGAATCCGGCGGGTGGGGGGCGAGCAGTACTTC.